Below, 25 T cell receptor beta chains from the same sample are listed, as sequenced in a study of shared clonotypes between healthy human individuals. Positively selected for CCR7, the CD45RO-negative cells used as naive CD8 cells excluded terminally differentiated effector memory CD45RA+ cells. Produced via immunoSEQ multiplex PCR; TCRdb's table is partial and in-frame only. The sample includes about 700,000 clones, roughly 94% of them seen just once. Sequenced material: naive CD8+ T cells sorted from blood. The source is a man younger than 40 in good health.

The chain is built from TRBV7-3 and TRBJ1-1; the match to TRBD1 covers 7 bases. The CDR3 has 15 residues. J gave up 1 base and V 0 bases, and 2 bases lay outside the gene matches. Germline CDR1 SGHTA, CDR2 FQGTGA. For the CDR3, the DNA is TGTGCCAGCAGCTTAACAAGGGGGCCGAACACTGAAGCTTTCTTT. Amino acid sequence: CASSLTRGPNTEAFF.

The CDR3 is CASTQWVDRTNQETQYF. The CDR3 DNA reads as TGTGCCAGCACCCAGTGGGTGGACAGGACAAATCAAGAGACCCAGTACTTC. The gene calls are TRBV28 and TRBJ2-5; TRBD1 agrees at 7 bases. The CDR3 covers 17 residues. V dropped 7 bases and J dropped 2; count of bases not matched to a gene: 16. Germline V lookup: CDR1 MDHEN, CDR2 SYDVKM.

The chain carries TRBV18 and TRBJ2-5, with 9 bases fitting TRBD2. The CDR3 extends over 15 amino acids. Trimming took 5 bases from V and 5 from J; bases not matched to a gene: 9. In germline, CDR1 is KGHSH, CDR2 LQKENI. The chain's CDR3 is CASSTYSGSQETQYF. For the CDR3, the DNA is TGTGCCAGCTCAACATATAGCGGGAGCCAGGAGACCCAGTACTTC. The whole variable domain, filled in from reference TRBV18 and TRBJ2-5, reads NAGVMQNPRHLVRRRGQEARLRCSPMKGHSHVYWYRQLPEEGLKFMVYLQKENIIDESGMPKERFSAEFPKEGPSILRIQQVVRGDSAAYFCASSTYSGSQETQYFGPGTRLLVL.

The chain combines TRBV5-3 with TRBJ1-5; a weak D match, TRBD1 (6 bases). TRBV5-3 is an ORF, with its function uncertain. The V and J ends lost 10 bases and 2 bases respectively, with 13 bases between them. The CDR3 has 13 residues. As DNA, the CDR3 is TGTGCCGTTACAGGGTCGGGCAATCAGCCCCAGCATTTT. Translation: CAVTGSGNQPQHF.

The J gene is TRBJ1-4, the V gene TRBV9, with a tentative D call TRBD1 (6 bases). With 4 bases removed from V and 8 bases from J, the gap between germline ends came to 18 bases. This CDR3 is built from 15 residues. The germline CDR1 and CDR2 sequences are SGDLS and YYNGEE. CDR3 amino acids: CASSTGSTGPEKLFF. CDR3 DNA sequence: TGTGCCAGCAGCACCGGAAGTACAGGGCCCGAAAAACTGTTTTTT.

The rearrangement joins TRBV2 to TRBJ1-5; D might be TRBD1 (5 bases). V dropped 1 base and J dropped 7 bases, with 17 bases sitting between them. This CDR3 is 16 amino acids long. CDR1 SNHLY and CDR2 FYNNEI come from the germline V gene. Here the CDR3 reads CASSEEVGQAGQPQHF. Written as DNA, the CDR3 is TGTGCCAGCAGTGAAGAGGTGGGGCAGGCTGGACAGCCCCAGCATTTT.

V is TRBV4-1 and J is TRBJ2-7; 9 positions match TRBD1. Germline CDR1 reads MGHRA; CDR2 reads YSYEKL. The CDR3 runs 16 residues. Germline trimming cut 4 bases from V and 2 bases from J; bases unmatched to any gene: 9. The CDR3 is CASSPGLGQGTYEQYF. CDR3 nucleotide sequence: TGCGCCAGCAGCCCGGGGTTGGGACAGGGAACCTACGAGCAGTACTTC.

The J gene is TRBJ2-1, the V gene TRBV7-9; 8 bases fit TRBD1. The CDR3 sequence is 16 residues long. Looked up from germline, CDR1 is SEHNR and CDR2 is FQNEAQ (reference sequence). V shed 5 bases and J 0 bases; nucleotides not matched to a gene: 6. The CDR3, as DNA: TGTGCCAGCAGCGGGCGGACAGGGCTCTCCTACAATGAGCAGTTCTTC. Protein sequence: CASSGRTGLSYNEQFF.

V is TRBV4-3 and J is TRBJ2-2; 7 bases line up with TRBD1. The CDR3 length is 16 residues. J gave up 3 bases and V 3 bases, and 7 bases lay outside the gene matches. Per germline, CDR1 LGHNA and CDR2 YSLEER. CDR3 in DNA: TGCGCCAGCAGCCAGGACCCGGGACAGCACACCGGGGAGCTGTTTTTT. Amino acids: CASSQDPGQHTGELFF.

The V gene is TRBV30, the J gene TRBJ2-7; 8 bases map to TRBD1. Losses at the gene ends were 0 bases for V and 3 bases for J; bases not matched to a gene: 7. Germline V lookup: CDR1 GTSNPN, CDR2 SVGIG (reference sequence). This CDR3 is built from 15 residues. The CDR3 bases are TGTGCCTGGAGTGTAGGGCCAGGGGGCATCTACGAGCAGTACTTC. Translating gives CAWSVGPGGIYEQYF. Full variable domain (missing parts from reference TRBV30 and TRBJ2-7): SQTIHQWPATLVQPVGSPLSLECTVEGTSNPNLYWYRQAAGRGLQLLFYSVGIGQISSEVPQNLSASRPQDRQFILSSKKLLLSDSGFYLCAWSVGPGGIYEQYFGPGTRLTVT.

The chain joins TRBV4-1 to TRBJ2-5; D is uncertain. Germline CDR1 reads MGHRA; CDR2 reads YSYEKL. V dropped 2 bases and J dropped 5 bases, with 6 bases sitting between them. This CDR3 is 12 amino acids long. DNA for the CDR3: TGCGCCAGCAGCCAACAATCGGAGACCCAGTACTTC. This translates into CASSQQSETQYF.

The chain links TRBV27 to TRBJ2-7; TRBD1 might be the D (6 bases). Trimming left V 5 bases short and J 2 bases short, with 13 bases between. The CDR3 has 14 residues. CDR1 and CDR2 from the germline V gene are MNHEY and SMNVEV (reference sequence). This CDR3 is CASSLTGRTYEQYF. The CDR3 nucleotides are TGTGCCAGCAGTCTTACAGGGCGTACCTACGAGCAGTACTTC.

On this clone itself: The same CDR3 also results from other DNA sequences found in this sample. The chain joins TRBV4-1 to TRBJ2-1, with no clear D. The V gene's germline CDR1 is MGHRA and CDR2 YSYEKL. This CDR3 has 14 amino acids. Trimming pared 0 bases from V and 4 bases from J, leaving 7 bases between. The CDR3 spells CASSQEGSYNEQFF. For the CDR3, the DNA is TGCGCCAGCAGCCAAGAGGGCTCGTACAATGAGCAGTTCTTC.

The J gene is TRBJ2-1, the V gene TRBV27; 7 positions agree with TRBD2. The CDR3 is 14 amino acids. J gave up 8 bases and V 2 bases, and 6 bases lay outside the gene matches. CDR1 is MNHEY and CDR2 is SMNVEV in the germline V gene (reference sequence). The CDR3 nucleotides are TGTGCCAGCAGTTTAACCCTTCGGGGGGATGAGCAGTTCTTC. This gives the protein CASSLTLRGDEQFF.

On this clone: This CDR3 is also generated by other DNA sequences in the sample. The chain carries TRBV28 and TRBJ1-1; possible D gene TRBD1, 5 bases. Per germline, CDR1 MDHEN and CDR2 SYDVKM. Trimming left V 4 bases short and J 5 bases short, with 11 bases between. The length of the CDR3 is 13 residues. This chain's CDR3 is CASSWGWGTEAFF. CDR3 nucleotides: TGTGCCAGCAGTTGGGGATGGGGGACTGAAGCTTTCTTT. The entire variable domain, with the rest obtained from reference TRBV28 and TRBJ1-1, is as follows: DVKVTQSSRYLVKRTGEKVFLECVQDMDHENMFWYRQDPGLGLRLIYFSYDVKMKEKGDIPEGYSVSREKKERFSLILESASTNQTSMYLCASSWGWGTEAFFGQGTRLTVV.

This clone was seen many times. This chain connects TRBV9 to TRBJ2-1; a weak D match, TRBD1 (6 bases). V was shortened by 1 base and J by 7 bases, with 21 bases between the two germline ends. The CDR3 is 17 residues long. Germline-derived CDR1 and CDR2 are SGDLS and YYNGEE. DNA for the CDR3: TGTGCCAGCAGCGTAAGGGGGAATGTAGGGTGGTTGAATGAGCAGTTCTTC. Amino acid sequence: CASSVRGNVGWLNEQFF.

CDR3 region: CASSPPGTLSNEQFF. As DNA, the CDR3 is TGTGCCAGCAGTCCTCCCGGGACCCTAAGCAATGAGCAGTTCTTC. The J gene is TRBJ2-1, the V gene TRBV27; the D gene could be TRBD1 or TRBD2 (5 bases each). The V end was cut by 5 bases, the J end by 6 bases, with 17 bases between. The CDR3 runs 15 residues. Looked up from germline, CDR1 is MNHEY and CDR2 is SMNVEV (reference sequence).

The CDR3 bases are TGTGCCAGCAGTTACGAGGGAGAGCATGAAAAACTGTTTTTT. Its protein product is CASSYEGEHEKLFF. V gene TRBV6-5 combines with J gene TRBJ1-4; no clear D gene. This CDR3 has 14 amino acids. In germline, CDR1 is MNHEY, CDR2 SVGAGI. The V end was cut by 2 bases, the J end by 6 bases, with 10 bases between.

V gene TRBV29-1 combines with J gene TRBJ2-7; tentatively, D is TRBD1 or TRBD2 (7 bases each). V lost 3 bases, J lost 2 bases, and 17 bases lay in between. The germline gives CDR1 SQVTM, CDR2 ANQGSEA. This CDR3 is 15 amino acids long. CDR3 sequence: CSVEGGDSPTYEQYF. The CDR3, as DNA: TGCAGCGTTGAGGGGGGGGACAGTCCTACCTACGAGCAGTACTTC.

V gene TRBV30 combines with J gene TRBJ1-2; D is unresolved. The germline V gene has CDR1 GTSNPN and CDR2 SVGIG (reference sequence). CDR3 size: 15 residues. V was trimmed by 4 bases and J by 2 bases, leaving 17 bases between them. CDR3 in DNA: TGTGCCTGGAATACAGACCAGCCCCCCAACTATGGCTACACCTTC. Protein: CAWNTDQPPNYGYTF.

The chain couples TRBV7-9 to TRBJ2-3, with TRBD2 matching 8 bases. The CDR3 sequence is 16 residues long. Germline loops: CDR1 SEHNR, CDR2 FQNEAQ (reference sequence). J gave up 0 bases and V 5 bases, and 7 bases lay outside the gene matches. The CDR3 region has the DNA TGTGCCAGCAGCAAAAGTAGCGGGATGAGCACAGATACGCAGTATTTT. It is translated as CASSKSSGMSTDTQYF.

A note on this clone: The same CDR3 can be traced to other DNA sequences in this sample. The chain has TRBV7-9 and TRBJ2-3; D is uncertain. This CDR3 comprises 13 residues. V was cut by 3 bases and J by 2 bases, with 6 bases left in between. In germline, CDR1 is SEHNR, CDR2 FQNEAQ (reference sequence). This CDR3 reads CASSFEFTDTQYF. The DNA for the CDR3 is TGTGCCAGCAGCTTCGAGTTCACAGATACGCAGTATTTT.

This clone was seen once. The chain joins TRBV25-1 to TRBJ2-3, with D perhaps assigned TRBD1 or TRBD2 (5 bases each). The CDR3 sequence is 16 residues long. V was trimmed by 6 bases and J by 0 bases, leaving 16 bases between them. Germline-derived CDR1 and CDR2 are MGHDK and SYGVNS. The CDR3 DNA follows: TGTGCCAGCAGCAAAACGGGGCGGATAAGCACAGATACGCAGTATTTT. Protein: CASSKTGRISTDTQYF.

The rearrangement joins TRBV28 to TRBJ2-5; 7 bases are shared with TRBD2. Germline V CDR1 and CDR2: MDHEN, SYDVKM. V shed 3 bases, J shed 1 base, and the junction held 8 bases outside the gene matches. This CDR3 is 16 amino acids long. The CDR3 nucleotides are TGTGCCAGCAGTTTCCTGGTGGGGGAGGGCCAAGAGACCCAGTACTTC. It is translated as CASSFLVGEGQETQYF.

A few counts support this clone. Other DNA sequences in this specimen translate into the identical CDR3. The chain joins TRBV9 to TRBJ1-2; possibly TRBD1 for D (6 bases). CDR1 and CDR2 from the germline V gene are SGDLS and YYNGEE. The CDR3 consists of 13 residues. V was trimmed by 2 bases and J by 3 bases, leaving 8 bases between them. The chain's CDR3 is CASSVGGDYGYTF. DNA for the CDR3: TGTGCCAGCAGCGTTGGGGGCGACTATGGCTACACCTTC.